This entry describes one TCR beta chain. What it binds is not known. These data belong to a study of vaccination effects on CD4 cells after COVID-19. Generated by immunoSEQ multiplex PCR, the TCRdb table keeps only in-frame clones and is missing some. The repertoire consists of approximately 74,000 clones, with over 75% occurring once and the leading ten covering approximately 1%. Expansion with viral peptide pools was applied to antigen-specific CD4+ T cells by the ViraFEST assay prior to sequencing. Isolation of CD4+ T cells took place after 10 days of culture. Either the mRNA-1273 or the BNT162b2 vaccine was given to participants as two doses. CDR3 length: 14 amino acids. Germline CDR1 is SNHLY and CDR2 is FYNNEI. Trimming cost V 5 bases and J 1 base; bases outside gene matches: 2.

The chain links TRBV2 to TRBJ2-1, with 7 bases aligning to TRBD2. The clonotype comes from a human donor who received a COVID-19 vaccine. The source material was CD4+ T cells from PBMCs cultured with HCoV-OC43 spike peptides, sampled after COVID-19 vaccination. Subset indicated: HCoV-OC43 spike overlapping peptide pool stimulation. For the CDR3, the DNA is TGTGCCAGCAGTCTAGCGGTATCCTACAATGAGCAGTTCTTC. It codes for CASSLAVSYNEQFF.